The 11 T cell receptor beta chains in this list originate from one sample, sequenced in a study of blood T cell repertoires in COVID-19. The table came from immunoSEQ multiplex PCR; TCRdb's copy has only in-frame clones and leaves some out. The sample carries hundreds of thousands of clones, 70% to 90% recorded once. The sample taken for sequencing was peripheral blood. These receptors all stem from a woman aged 25 to 45 who had recovered from COVID-19.

The gene calls are TRBV28 and TRBJ1-2; D might be TRBD1 (5 bases). There are 15 residues in the CDR3. Trimming took 3 bases from V and 5 from J, leaving 16 bases between them. Per the germline V gene, CDR1 is MDHEN and CDR2 is SYDVKM. The CDR3 DNA sequence: TGTGCCAGCAGTTTCGGGAGGGGAGGGAGTTATGGCTACACCTTC. Translated, it gives CASSFGRGGSYGYTF.

The V gene is TRBV6-4, the J gene TRBJ1-5; 8 nucleotides agree with TRBD1. Losses at the gene ends were 2 bases for V and 3 bases for J; bases not matched to a gene: 15. Germline CDR1 is MRHNA and CDR2 is SNTAGT. The CDR3 extends over 19 amino acids. The CDR3 sequence: CASSDPRGQGVKDNQPQHF. The CDR3 bases are TGTGCCAGCAGTGACCCCCGAGGACAGGGCGTGAAGGACAATCAGCCCCAGCATTTT.

V is TRBV10-2 and J is TRBJ1-2; 9 nucleotides line up with TRBD1. The ends lost 3 bases at V and 8 bases at J; junction bases unmatched: 7. Germline V gives CDR1 WSHSY, CDR2 SAAADI. This CDR3 spans 14 amino acids. The CDR3 sequence is CASSDSLDRGGYTF. CDR3 DNA sequence: TGCGCCAGCAGTGATTCCCTTGACAGGGGGGGCTACACCTTC.

The chain has TRBV5-1 and TRBJ1-1; D remains unclear. Per germline, CDR1 SGHRS and CDR2 YFSETQ. The germline V and J ends were trimmed by 6 bases and 1 base, with 16 bases remaining between them. The CDR3 has 15 residues. CDR3 sequence (DNA): TGCGCCAGCAACCCCCTCGGGAGGGAGAACACTGAAGCTTTCTTT. It specifies CASNPLGRENTEAFF.

The CDR3: CASSFGNLNSPLHF. CDR3 in DNA: TGTGCCAGCAGTTTCGGGAACCTTAATTCACCCCTCCACTTT. The V call is TRBV6-2 or TRBV6-3, the J call TRBJ1-6; D gene uncertain. Deletions cut 4 bases from V and 6 bases from J, with 10 bases between. Germline CDR1 and CDR2: MNHEY and SVGEGT. This CDR3 is 14 amino acids long.

The gene calls are TRBV13 and TRBJ1-6; TRBD1 matches at 7 bases. Trimming at V came to 2 bases and at J to 5 bases, leaving 9 bases not matched to a gene. Germline V gene sequence: CDR1 PRHDT, CDR2 FYEKMQ (reference sequence). This CDR3 has 17 amino acids. The CDR3 protein is CASSLWGTDGNNSPLHF. The CDR3 nucleotides are TGTGCCAGCAGCTTATGGGGGACAGACGGAAATAATTCACCCCTCCACTTT.

J is TRBJ1-5 and V is TRBV12-5; D might be TRBD1 (6 bases). Per germline, CDR1 LGHNT and CDR2 FRNRAP. Between the trimmed V and J ends, which lost 6 bases and 2 bases, there was a span of 11 bases. This CDR3 is built from 14 residues. The CDR3: CASGQGVGNQPQHF. CDR3 sequence (DNA): TGTGCTAGTGGACAGGGCGTTGGCAATCAGCCCCAGCATTTT.

V usage is TRBV6-5 and J usage is TRBJ1-3; 7 bases line up with TRBD1. The germline V gene has CDR1 MNHEY and CDR2 SVGAGI. The CDR3 covers 15 residues. V lost 6 bases and J lost 0; bases outside the gene matches: 5. DNA of the CDR3: TGTGCCAGCAGACCCGGGGACAGCTCTGGAAACACCATATATTTT. Encoded protein: CASRPGDSSGNTIYF.

This chain connects TRBV19 to TRBJ1-5; 10 bases are a match to TRBD1. Germline CDR1 is LNHDA and CDR2 is SQIVND (reference sequence). The CDR3 sequence is 16 residues long. V shed 5 bases, J shed 6 bases, and the junction held 10 bases outside the gene matches. This CDR3 reads CASSPIDRGQSQPQHF. In nucleotides, the CDR3 is TGTGCCAGTAGTCCCATAGACAGGGGGCAGAGTCAGCCCCAGCATTTT.

The chain couples TRBV3-1 (or the pseudogene TRBV3-2) to TRBJ2-7; 9 bases agree with TRBD2. Germline V gene lookup returns CDR1 LGHDT and CDR2 YNNKEL (reference sequence). This CDR3 spans 16 amino acids. With V trimmed by 1 base and J by 4 bases, 8 bases remained unmatched. CDR3 coding DNA: TGTGCCAGCAGCCAAGGTCAGCAGCGGGGGGTGTACGAGCAGTACTTC. It is translated as CASSQGQQRGVYEQYF.

This chain joins TRBV29-1 and TRBJ2-6, with D hard to call. With 3 bases removed from V and 1 base from J, the gap between germline ends came to 10 bases. Germline V gene data show CDR1 as SQVTM and CDR2 as ANQGSEA. The CDR3 covers 15 residues. This chain's CDR3 is CSVDRIRSGANVLTF. In DNA form, the CDR3 reads TGCAGCGTTGACAGGATTCGGTCTGGGGCCAACGTCCTGACTTTC.